The T cell receptor (beta chain) under discussion was sequenced for a study of T cells after yellow fever vaccination. General observations from the study: When the response was secondary, it was weaker but reached its peak faster, day 5 versus 15. Within FACS-sorted repertoires, abundant clonotypes contaminating from the bulk population could be present. Most clones from primary vaccination were detected again post-booster (roughly 95% CD4, 88% CD8).

This clonotype was seen repeatedly, ten times or more. Its specificity is unknown. V shed 6 bases, J shed 0 bases, and the junction held 5 bases outside the gene matches. This CDR3 contains 15 residues. They built TCR cDNA with 5'RACE template switching, a step that put in a universal primer site and UMIs. TCRdb analysed the 5' RACE reads with MiXCR anew, one entry per CDR3 protein. The sample has 200,000 to 300,000 distinct CDR3 sequences, roughly 3.5% seen once. The sequenced sample was PBMCs, obtained 15 days after the yellow fever booster vaccination. V gene TRBV12-3 or TRBV12-4 combines with J gene TRBJ1-5; 7 bases map to TRBD1. The TCR comes from a man aged 18 to 30 who received the YFV17D yellow fever vaccine. The CDR3 DNA reads as TGTGCCAGCAGCTCGACAGGGTATAGCAATCAGCCCCAGCATTTT. It codes for CASSSTGYSNQPQHF.